Described below is a single T cell receptor (beta chain) sequence and its context. Library construction for TCR beta used iRepertoire HTBI primers and Arm-PCR of CDR3 regions. TCRdb passed the multiplex PCR reads through MiXCR, listing each CDR3 protein once. This sample has fewer than 550,000 distinct CDR3 sequences, with around 17% found just once. Sample time point: newly diagnosed GD, antithyroid drugs for less than 3 months. PBMC RNA served as the TCR library source. This specimen belongs to a study of regulatory T cells in long-lasting Graves disease. The CDR3 is 17 residues long. Between the trimmed V and J ends, which lost 5 bases and 4 bases, there was a span of 20 bases. Germline loops: CDR1 SEHNR, CDR2 FQNEAQ (reference sequence). This sample was shared with a second study, whose subject was T cells in Graves' hyperthyroidism and ophthalmopathy.

The clonotype was recovered from a woman under 30 with Graves disease. This sequence joins TRBV7-9 and TRBJ2-2, with D possibly being TRBD1 (6 bases). The material was peripheral blood mononuclear cells (PBMCs), obtained at new diagnosis, from a patient treated with antithyroid drugs. CDR3 amino acids: CASSLLPGQMFTGELFF. CDR3 bases: TGTGCCAGCAGCCTGCTACCGGGACAAATGTTCACCGGGGAGCTGTTTTTT.